A single sample gave rise to the 20 T cell receptor beta chains below, sequenced in a study of T cells after posttransplantation cyclophosphamide (TCRdb year 2016). The library was obtained by the immunoSEQ multiplex PCR assay. TCRdb limited this immuneACCESS table to in-frame rearrangements with V and J called. A share of clones is missing; checked studies link under half to unresolved V genes, and the rest is unexplained. The sample table records fewer than 25,000 clones; about 90% of these occur just once. The top ten clones comprise around 8.2% of the sample. The control cohort consisted of about a dozen patients who had myeloablative marrow transplants with methotrexate plus a calcineurin inhibitor and who were sampled 1 year after transplant. Sequencing used PBMCs, obtained after an allogeneic stem cell transplant with a calcineurin inhibitor and methotrexate. These receptors were collected from a female patient aged 50-59 years who received an allogeneic stem cell transplant from an unrelated donor, was CMV-positive, and had chronic GVHD only. Donor T cells from the graft may be present among the T cells after a transplant.

The CDR3 region has the DNA TGTGCCAGCATGACGGGGAGGTGGCCCGCTGGAAACACCATATATTTT. As protein: CASMTGRWPAGNTIYF. The chain has TRBV2 and TRBJ1-3; D uncertain. CDR1 is SNHLY, CDR2 FYNNEI, per germline. This CDR3 contains 16 residues. Trimming left V 7 bases short and J 2 bases short, with 18 bases between.

The rearrangement links TRBV4-1 to TRBJ1-5; 7 nucleotides agree with TRBD1. This CDR3 spans 15 amino acids. Germline CDR1 and CDR2: MGHRA and YSYEKL. V lost 4 bases and J lost 4; bases outside the gene matches: 7. This CDR3 reads CASSLRGQLNQPQHF. In nucleotides, the CDR3 is TGCGCCAGCAGCCTCCGGGGACAGCTAAATCAGCCCCAGCATTTT.

This chain joins TRBV6-1 and TRBJ1-1; 10 nucleotides align to TRBD1. The CDR3 runs to 15 residues. Germline-derived CDR1 and CDR2 are MNHNS and SASEGT. Trimming took 7 bases from V and 1 from J; bases not matched to a gene: 6. The CDR3 nucleotides read TGTGCCAGCAAACACCGGGACAGGGGGAACACTGAAGCTTTCTTT. It is translated as CASKHRDRGNTEAFF.

The gene calls are TRBV7-3 and TRBJ1-2; 7 bases map to TRBD1. Germline CDR1 is SGHTA and CDR2 is FQGTGA. The CDR3 has 15 amino acids. V was pared by 2 bases and J by 7 bases, with 10 bases of the junction left unmatched. The CDR3 sequence: CASSLDRASVGGYTF. As DNA, the CDR3 is TGTGCCAGCAGCTTAGACAGGGCCTCTGTGGGTGGCTACACCTTC. Full variable domain (missing parts from reference TRBV7-3 and TRBJ1-2): GAGVSQTPSNKVTEKGKYVELRCDPISGHTALYWYRQSLGQGPEFLIYFQGTGAADDSGLPNDRFFAVRPEGSVSTLKIQRTERGDSAVYLCASSLDRASVGGYTFGSGTRLTVV.

The chain couples TRBV7-9 to TRBJ1-1; D uncertain. Germline CDR1 and CDR2: SEHNR and FQNEAQ (reference sequence). V was shortened by 2 bases and J by 5 bases, with 6 bases between the two germline ends. The length of the CDR3 is 12 residues. The CDR3 coding sequence is TGTGCCAGCAGCTTAACCGGGACTGAAGCTTTCTTT. The encoded protein is CASSLTGTEAFF.

V gene TRBV4-1 combines with J gene TRBJ2-5, with TRBD2 identical over 7 bases. V trimming: 5 bases; J trimming: 5 bases; junction bases outside the gene matches: 11. Germline V gene lookup returns CDR1 MGHRA and CDR2 YSYEKL. This CDR3 has 15 amino acids. The CDR3 sequence is CASSGGPGEGETQYF. DNA of the CDR3: TGCGCCAGCAGCGGGGGACCGGGGGAGGGGGAGACCCAGTACTTC.

The chain combines TRBV28 with TRBJ1-1; tentative D call: TRBD1 (5 bases). The ends were cut back, 7 bases at V and 1 base at J, with 16 bases in the middle. The germline V gene encodes CDR1 MDHEN and CDR2 SYDVKM. The CDR3 has 15 amino acids. In DNA form, the CDR3 reads TGTGCCAGCAATTTTCGACAGCCCCAGAACACTGAAGCTTTCTTT. It is translated as CASNFRQPQNTEAFF.

CDR3 DNA: TGTGCCACCATCCCCGACAGGAATAATGAAAAACTGTTTTTT. It yields the protein CATIPDRNNEKLFF. The rearrangement links TRBV15 to TRBJ1-4, with D perhaps matching TRBD1 (6 bases). Per the germline V gene, CDR1 is LNHNV and CDR2 is YYDKDF (reference sequence). Trimming took 7 bases from V and 4 from J, leaving 13 bases between them. The CDR3 runs to 14 residues.

This chain joins TRBV7-2 and TRBJ2-5, with TRBD1 matching over 8 bases. The CDR3 has 15 residues. V shed 1 base and J 1 base; nucleotides not matched to a gene: 2. Germline-derived CDR1 and CDR2 are SGHTA and FQGNSA. CDR3 DNA sequence: TGTGCCAGCAGCTTAGTGGGGACAGGCCAAGAGACCCAGTACTTC. This sequence encodes CASSLVGTGQETQYF. Full variable domain (remainder filled in from reference TRBV7-2 and TRBJ2-5): GAGVSQSPSNKVTEKGKDVELRCDPISGHTALYWYRQSLGQGLEFLIYFQGNSAPDKSGLPSDRFSAERTGGSVSTLTIQRTQQEDSAVYLCASSLVGTGQETQYFGPGTRLLVL.

In this sample, this clone turned up once. The chain recombines TRBV2 with TRBJ1-4, with 8 bases that match TRBD1. CDR3 length: 16 amino acids. The V segment lost 3 bases and the J segment 7 bases; nucleotides outside the gene matches: 10. The germline CDR1 and CDR2 sequences are SNHLY and FYNNEI. The CDR3 bases are TGTGCCAGCAGTGAGCAGGGGGCTGGACGGAGTGAAAAACTGTTTTTT. As protein: CASSEQGAGRSEKLFF.

The chain employs TRBV11-2 and TRBJ2-7, with 8 positions matching TRBD2. Trimming at V came to 5 bases and at J to 6 bases, leaving 12 bases not matched to a gene. There are 15 residues in the CDR3. Germline loops: CDR1 SGHAT, CDR2 FQNNGV. The CDR3 sequence: CASSLTAGGLTEQYF. The CDR3 region has the DNA TGTGCCAGCAGCCTTACGGCGGGAGGCCTCACCGAGCAGTACTTC.

There are a few counts of this clone. The chain carries TRBV10-3 and TRBJ2-7; TRBD1 might be the D (6 bases). The CDR3 is 12 residues long. The V gene lost 10 bases and the J gene lost 3 bases, with 13 bases spanning the gap. Germline V CDR1 and CDR2: ENHRY, SYGVKD. The CDR3 is CATRGTNYEQYF. The CDR3 coding sequence is TGTGCCACCCGAGGGACAAACTACGAGCAGTACTTC.

The chain recombines TRBV4-2 with TRBJ2-2; perhaps TRBD1 as D (5 bases). V lost 0 bases, J lost 1 base, and 15 bases lay in between. This CDR3 contains 18 residues. CDR1 and CDR2 (germline): LGHNA, YNFKEQ. This CDR3 reads CASSQEGYETVNTGELFF. The CDR3 DNA reads TGTGCCAGCAGCCAAGAGGGTTACGAGACAGTGAACACCGGGGAGCTGTTTTTT.

V and J are TRBV27 and TRBJ1-6; possible D gene TRBD1, 5 bases. Between the trimmed V and J ends, which lost 5 bases and 7 bases, there was a span of 15 bases. Germline lookup yields CDR1 MNHEY and CDR2 SMNVEV (reference sequence). CDR3 length: 15 amino acids. CDR3 residues: CASSPNRRRNSPLHF. CDR3 sequence (DNA): TGTGCCAGCAGTCCAAACAGGCGAAGAAATTCACCCCTCCACTTT.

The rearrangement joins TRBV5-1 to TRBJ2-7, with D possibly being TRBD2 (6 bases). The V gene's germline CDR1 is SGHRS and CDR2 YFSETQ. Trimming took off 0 bases at V and 4 bases at J, with 11 bases between the two ends. This CDR3 is 14 amino acids long. In DNA form, the CDR3 reads TGCGCCAGCAGCTTGGTCCTAGCGTCGTACGAGCAGTACTTC. Translating gives CASSLVLASYEQYF. Using reference TRBV5-1 and TRBJ2-7 for the parts outside the CDR3, the full variable domain is KAGVTQTPRYLIKTRGQQVTLSCSPISGHRSVSWYQQTPGQGLQFLFEYFSETQRNKGNFPGRFSGRQFSNSRSEMNVSTLELGDSALYLCASSLVLASYEQYFGPGTRLTVT.

The chain has TRBV9 and TRBJ1-1; weak D call: TRBD1 (6 bases). Trimming pared 2 bases from V and 5 bases from J, leaving 13 bases between. The length of the CDR3 is 14 residues. CDR1 and CDR2 from the germline V gene are SGDLS and YYNGEE. CDR3 sequence (DNA): TGTGCCAGCAGCGTGGGGGGGGCGCGGACTGAAGCTTTCTTT. This encodes CASSVGGARTEAFF.

The genes are TRBV10-3 and TRBJ1-1; 7 bases agree with TRBD1. The ends lost 3 bases at V and 3 bases at J; junction bases unmatched: 4. The CDR3 runs to 14 residues. From germline, CDR1 is ENHRY and CDR2 SYGVKD. The CDR3 sequence: CAISEPDRDTEAFF. CDR3 DNA sequence: TGTGCCATCAGTGAACCTGACAGGGACACTGAAGCTTTCTTT.

This clone was detected a few times. This chain uses TRBV28 with TRBJ2-7; 13 bases are shared with TRBD2. The V and J ends lost 6 bases and 9 bases, in that order; junction bases with no gene match: 8. The CDR3 sequence is 14 residues long. Germline assignment: CDR1 MDHEN and CDR2 SYDVKM. In DNA form, the CDR3 reads TGTGCCAGCAGCCGCGGACTAGCGGGAGAGGCGCAGTACTTC. This sequence encodes CASSRGLAGEAQYF.

This clone was observed a single time. V gene TRBV6-5 combines with J gene TRBJ1-1; D remains unclear. Per germline, CDR1 MNHEY and CDR2 SVGAGI. There are 14 residues in the CDR3. V gave up 4 bases and J gave up 4 bases, with 13 bases separating them. CDR3 protein: CASSSSVPPTEAFF. In nucleotides, the CDR3 is TGTGCCAGCAGTTCCTCCGTCCCTCCCACTGAAGCTTTCTTT.

The table lists this clone with a count of one. J is TRBJ2-6 and V is TRBV27; 12 nucleotides match TRBD2. After removal of 5 bases from V and 2 bases from J, the junction contained 7 bases not matched to a gene. The CDR3 length is 18 residues. The germline V gene has CDR1 MNHEY and CDR2 SMNVEV (reference sequence). The CDR3 nucleotides read TGTGCCAGCAGTGGACTAGCGGGGATATACACTGGGGCCAACGTCCTGACTTTC. Translation gives CASSGLAGIYTGANVLTF.